This is a list of T cell receptor beta chains from one sample in a study of blood T cell repertoires in COVID-19. The protocol was immunoSEQ multiplex PCR, while the TCRdb copy is restricted to in-frame clones and leaves out a portion. The data hold 70,000 to 85,000 clones, with more than 70% observed a single time. The specimen sequenced was peripheral blood. The receptor source for this set is an elderly woman in a cohort sampled during active or convalescent COVID-19. The CDR3 runs from the conserved cysteine through the conserved F or W. A D gene is named only where the DNA matches it firmly. Part of the rows lack a size; the others show once, few, many or a class for expanded clones.

clone size	V gene	J gene	D gene	CDR3 DNA	CDR3 protein
few	TRBV30	TRBJ2-7	TRBD1	TGTGCCTGGAGTGTAAGGGGGACAGGGTTGGACGAGCAGTACTTC	CAWSVRGTGLDEQYF
NA	TRBV7-8	TRBJ1-6	NA	TGTGCCAGCAGCTTAGCACAGGGCGATTCACCCCTCCACTTT	CASSLAQGDSPLHF
NA	TRBV19	TRBJ1-5	NA	TGTGCCAGCACACCTCCAGGGGTAGCAGCTGGTCAGCCCCAGCATTTT	CASTPPGVAAGQPQHF
few	TRBV21-1	TRBJ1-3	NA	TGTGCCCCTTTTTCCTCCTCTGGAAACACCATATATTTT	CAPFSSSGNTIYF
NA	TRBV6-5	TRBJ1-3	TRBD1	TGTGCCAGCAGTTCCGGGACAGGGAACTCTGGAAACACCATATATTTT	CASSSGTGNSGNTIYF
NA	TRBV5-1	TRBJ1-2	NA	TGCGCCAGCAGCTCCCGGGCGGGGGCTTTAGGCTACACCTTC	CASSSRAGALGYTF
NA	TRBV27	TRBJ1-6	TRBD1	TGTGCCAGCAGTTGGGACAGAGTTTCACCCCTCCACTTT	CASSWDRVSPLHF
NA	TRBV7-2	TRBJ1-5	NA	TGTGCCAGCAGCTTAGGCAGGGTCAATCAGCCCCAGCATTTT	CASSLGRVNQPQHF
NA	TRBV6-6	TRBJ1-2	TRBD1	TGTGCCAGCAGTTACTTGGGACAGGGGGCGACTGGCTACACCTTC	CASSYLGQGATGYTF
NA	TRBV19	TRBJ2-7	NA	TGTGCCAGTAGTATAGAAACGACAGGTCTCACGGGCGAGCAGTACTTC	CASSIETTGLTGEQYF
NA	TRBV5-1	TRBJ1-1	TRBD1	TGCGCCAGCAGCTTGGCAGGGGGCCCTGAAGCTTTCTTT	CASSLAGGPEAFF
few	TRBV6-5	TRBJ1-2	TRBD1	TGTGCCAGCAGCGATGTGGACAGGAACTATGGCTACACCTTC	CASSDVDRNYGYTF
NA	TRBV11-2	TRBJ2-5	NA	TGTGCCAGCAGCTTTCCCTACCAAGAGACCCAGTACTTC	CASSFPYQETQYF
once	TRBV7-8	TRBJ2-5	NA	TGTGCCAGCAGCTTCAGCGGAAAAGAGACCCAGTACTTC	CASSFSGKETQYF
NA	TRBV29-1	TRBJ2-6	TRBD1	TGCAGCGTTGGACAGGGGAGCTCTGGGGCCAACGTCCTGACTTTC	CSVGQGSSGANVLTF
NA	TRBV21-1	TRBJ1-5	NA	TGTGCCAGCAGCAAACCCCAGGGGCCGGGGCAGCCCCAGCATTTT	CASSKPQGPGQPQHF
NA	TRBV10-3	TRBJ2-6	NA	TGTGCCACAGGGGTTGGGGCCAACGTCCTGACTTTC	CATGVGANVLTF
NA	TRBV29-1	TRBJ1-1	TRBD1	TGCAGCGTACTAAGACAGGGTGCCACGTGGGACACTGAAGCTTTCTTT	CSVLRQGATWDTEAFF
NA	TRBV27	TRBJ2-1	TRBD2	TGTGCCAGCAGTTTTGGACTAGCGGGAGGAGTGGGCAATGAGCAGTTCTTC	CASSFGLAGGVGNEQFF
once	TRBV19	TRBJ1-5	NA	TGTGCCAGTAGCCGGGGCGGGGAACCCCAGCATTTT	CASSRGGEPQHF
NA	TRBV11-3	TRBJ2-1	TRBD2	TGTGCCAGCACCCCCCACCCCGGGAGGGATAAGGGCCGCAATGAGCAGTTCTTC	CASTPHPGRDKGRNEQFF
NA	TRBV19	TRBJ1-5	TRBD1	TGTGCCAGTAGCCGAAAAGGGACAGATAGCAATCAGCCCCAGCATTTT	CASSRKGTDSNQPQHF
NA	TRBV28	TRBJ1-1	NA	TGTGCCAGCAGTCCTCTAGGCAGGGTAGACACTGAAGCTTTCTTT	CASSPLGRVDTEAFF
NA	TRBV5-1	TRBJ2-1	TRBD1	TGCGCCAGCAGCAAGGCCGGGACAGGGAGGGATGAGCAGTTCTTC	CASSKAGTGRDEQFF
once	TRBV28	TRBJ2-1	NA	TGTGCCAGCAGTTTAAGCTCCAGCGGACCCTTCAACAATGAGCAGTTCTTC	CASSLSSSGPFNNEQFF
NA	TRBV19	TRBJ2-1	TRBD2	TGTGCCAAGACTAGCGGGAAAGGGTACAATGAGCAGTTCTTC	CAKTSGKGYNEQFF
NA	TRBV2	TRBJ1-4	TRBD1	TGTGCCAGTACGAAGGGACAGGTATATGAAAAACTGTTTTTT	CASTKGQVYEKLFF
NA	TRBV5-1	TRBJ1-1	TRBD1	TGCGCCAGCAGCGGGGGACAGGGGACGAACACTGAAGCTTTCTTT	CASSGGQGTNTEAFF
NA	TRBV10-3	TRBJ2-6	TRBD1	TGTGCCATCAGTGAGAGGGGACAGACCTCCTCTGGGGCCAACGTCCTGACTTTC	CAISERGQTSSGANVLTF
NA	TRBV24-1	TRBJ2-4	TRBD1	TGTGCCACCAGTGATGCGGGACAGGCTGCCAAAAACATTCAGTACTTC	CATSDAGQAAKNIQYF
NA	TRBV7-8	TRBJ1-4	NA	TGTGCCAGCAGCTTGGCAGTTTCAGAAAAACTGTTTTTT	CASSLAVSEKLFF
many	TRBV7-3	TRBJ1-1	NA	TGTGCCAGCAGCCAGCAGGGCTCGTCTGAAGCTTTCTTT	CASSQQGSSEAFF
NA	TRBV11-3	TRBJ2-5	TRBD2	TGTGCCAGCAGCTTAATCGGACTAGCGGTGAAAGAGACCCAGTACTTC	CASSLIGLAVKETQYF